This TCR beta chain was sequenced during a study of breast tumors, draining lymph nodes, adjacent tissues. Points from the study as a whole: Findings are consistent with lymph node origin and intratumoral expansion of most tumor T cells.

The lymph nodes were axillary draining lymph nodes from breast cancer patients. This clonotype was observed many times. Antigen specificity is unknown. MiXCR, run by TCRdb on the multiplex PCR reads, gives a single entry per CDR3 protein. The sample lists 140,000 or so distinct CDR3 sequences, 30% to 35% occurring once. This TCR came from a female donor with breast cancer. Some clones in this sample may be carry-over from other donors' samples. Source material: axillary lymph node tissue.

The CDR3 DNA is TGTGCCAGCTCAAGTTTGGCCCTCCGAGAGACCCAGTACTTC. This codes for CASSSLALRETQYF. V gene TRBV18 combines with J gene TRBJ2-5; D not certain. Germline V gene sequence: CDR1 KGHSH, CDR2 LQKENI. The CDR3 is 14 residues long. Trimming took 5 bases from V and 4 from J, leaving 14 bases between them.